The T cell receptor beta chain under discussion was sequenced for a study of technical replicates of blood from four donors. Data came from immunoSEQ multiplex PCR; TCRdb stores just in-frame clones and leaves some out. Of almost 65,000 clones in the sample, around 85% were seen once. This clone came up once. V shed 4 bases, J shed 4 bases, and the junction held 11 bases outside the gene matches. CDR1 and CDR2 (germline): LGHNT, FRNRAP. There are 17 residues in the CDR3. The chain carries TRBV12-5 and TRBJ1-5, with TRBD1 matching 9 bases. This receptor was identified in a human donor in good health. Some clones in this sample may be carry-over from other donors' samples. Sequenced sample: PBMCs. CDR3 sequence reads: CASGSTPGTGRNQPQHF. The CDR3 DNA reads as TGTGCTAGTGGTTCCACCCCTGGGACAGGGCGTAATCAGCCCCAGCATTTT. The full variable domain, with the rest looked up from reference TRBV12-5 and TRBJ1-5, is DARVTQTPRHKVTEMGQEVTMRCQPILGHNTVFWYRQTMMQGLELLAYFRNRAPLDDSGMPKDRFSAEMPDATLATLKIQPSEPRDSAVYFCASGSTPGTGRNQPQHFGDGTRLSIL.